A single sample is the source of the 13 T cell receptor beta chains below, sequenced in a study of OX40 agonist ivuxolimab in advanced cancers. Here immunoSEQ multiplex PCR was the method, and the copy in TCRdb shows in-frame clones only, minus some. The sample contains around 80,000 clones, 85% of which appear only once. Material: CD4+ or CD8+ T cells sorted from blood, obtained in a trial of the OX40 agonist ivuxolimab. Every receptor here comes from an adult with an advanced solid tumor such as melanoma, head and neck, liver or kidney cancer.

This clone was counted once. The gene calls are TRBV7-2 and TRBJ2-7; D call uncertain. The CDR3 is 13 amino acids. Germline V gives CDR1 SGHTA, CDR2 FQGNSA. V dropped 2 bases and J dropped 9 bases, with 14 bases sitting between them. The CDR3: CASSLIHMGVQYF. CDR3 coding DNA: TGTGCCAGCAGCTTAATTCATATGGGCGTGCAGTACTTC.

As DNA, the CDR3 is TGCGCCAGCAGCGCCCGGGTCCACGACAATGAGCAGTTCTTC. Amino acids: CASSARVHDNEQFF. The rearrangement joins TRBV4-3 to TRBJ2-1, with D unclear. V lost 5 bases and J lost 5, with 13 bases in between. The CDR3 spans 14 residues. In germline, CDR1 is LGHNA, CDR2 YSLEER.

The chain recombines TRBV10-2 with TRBJ2-3, with D perhaps TRBD2 (5 bases). Germline loops: CDR1 WSHSY, CDR2 SAAADI. Deletions cut 7 bases from V and 1 base from J, with 9 bases between. CDR3 size: 13 residues. CDR3 loop: CASTYGGTDTQYF. CDR3 DNA: TGCGCCAGCACGTACGGGGGCACAGATACGCAGTATTTT.

The CDR3 coding sequence is TGTGCCAGACCCCGTAAAGAGGGGGCGTTCGGCTACACCTTC. Encoded protein: CARPRKEGAFGYTF. J is TRBJ1-2 and V is TRBV10-3, with 7 bases lining up with TRBD1. V dropped 10 bases and J dropped 8; count of bases not matched to a gene: 16. Germline lookup yields CDR1 ENHRY and CDR2 SYGVKD. The CDR3 covers 14 residues.

This clone was seen a single time. The gene calls are TRBV7-9 and TRBJ2-7; D uncertain. This CDR3 contains 11 residues. With 5 bases removed from V and 5 bases from J, the gap between germline ends came to 7 bases. From germline, CDR1 is SEHNR and CDR2 FQNEAQ (reference sequence). This CDR3 reads CASSLADEQYF. DNA for the CDR3: TGTGCCAGCAGCCTGGCCGACGAGCAGTACTTC.

The gene calls are TRBV6-6 and TRBJ1-3; D is undetermined. Germline lookup yields CDR1 MNHNY and CDR2 SVGAGI (reference sequence). This CDR3 spans 15 amino acids. Trimming stripped 0 bases from V and 1 base from J, with 7 bases between. Here the CDR3 reads CASSYSPASGNTIYF. DNA of the CDR3: TGTGCCAGCAGTTACTCGCCGGCGTCTGGAAACACCATATATTTT.

The rearrangement uses TRBV7-2 and TRBJ2-7; D is unresolved. Trimming removed 0 bases at V and 4 bases at J, with 13 bases between. This CDR3 spans 15 amino acids. Per germline, CDR1 SGHTA and CDR2 FQGNSA. This CDR3 reads CASSLAGQLRYEQYF. The CDR3 bases are TGTGCCAGCAGCTTAGCGGGCCAGTTACGGTACGAGCAGTACTTC.

The chain is built from TRBV7-8 and TRBJ2-1, with a possible D match to TRBD2 (6 bases). CDR1 is SGHVS and CDR2 is FQNEAQ in the germline V gene. V was trimmed by 3 bases and J by 2 bases, leaving 14 bases between them. The CDR3 spans 16 residues. The CDR3 bases are TGTGCCAGCAGCTTGATGGGGGGAAACACCTACAATGAGCAGTTCTTC. Translation gives CASSLMGGNTYNEQFF.

This clone was detected only once. The CDR3 is CASSLVSSGGSSYNEQFF. The DNA for the CDR3 is TGCGCCAGCAGCTTGGTTTCTAGCGGGGGGTCCTCCTACAATGAGCAGTTCTTC. V gene TRBV5-1 combines with J gene TRBJ2-1; 11 bases align to TRBD2. V lost 0 bases, J lost 0 bases, and 5 bases stayed unmatched. The V gene's germline CDR1 is SGHRS and CDR2 YFSETQ. This CDR3 is 18 amino acids long.

There are a few counts of this clone. This chain links TRBV4-3 with TRBJ2-1, with TRBD1 identical over 9 bases. Germline assignment: CDR1 LGHNA and CDR2 YSLEER. The length of the CDR3 is 14 residues. The V segment lost 4 bases and the J segment 3 bases; nucleotides outside the gene matches: 1. The CDR3 protein is CASSRDRDYNEQFF. CDR3 nucleotide sequence: TGCGCCAGCAGCCGGGACAGGGACTACAATGAGCAGTTCTTC.

This clone occurred once. The chain uses TRBV28 and TRBJ2-3; 11 positions agree with TRBD2. V lost 8 bases and J lost 0; bases outside the gene matches: 22. Germline values: CDR1 MDHEN, CDR2 SYDVKM. This CDR3 spans 21 amino acids. This CDR3 is CASGNDRVGSGRVRSTDTQYF. The CDR3 bases are TGTGCCAGCGGGAACGACAGGGTTGGTAGCGGGAGGGTCCGAAGCACAGATACGCAGTATTTT.

Only one count was recorded for this clone. This rearrangement joins TRBV30 to TRBJ1-2; D remains ambiguous. Trimming took off 2 bases at V and 6 bases at J, with 13 bases between the two ends. This CDR3 is 13 amino acids long. Germline V gene sequence: CDR1 GTSNPN, CDR2 SVGIG (reference sequence). This chain's CDR3 is CAWSYTGANGYTF. DNA of the CDR3: TGTGCCTGGAGTTACACGGGAGCGAATGGCTACACCTTC.

V usage is TRBV18 and J usage is TRBJ1-1, with no clear D. Germline assignment: CDR1 KGHSH and CDR2 LQKENI. The ends were cut back, 2 bases at V and 0 bases at J, with 10 bases in the middle. The CDR3 has 15 amino acids. CDR3 DNA: TGTGCCAGCTCACCAGGCCGGCCTATGAACACTGAAGCTTTCTTT. It is translated as CASSPGRPMNTEAFF. Full variable domain (missing parts from reference TRBV18 and TRBJ1-1): NAGVMQNPRHLVRRRGQEARLRCSPMKGHSHVYWYRQLPEEGLKFMVYLQKENIIDESGMPKERFSAEFPKEGPSILRIQQVVRGDSAAYFCASSPGRPMNTEAFFGQGTRLTVV.